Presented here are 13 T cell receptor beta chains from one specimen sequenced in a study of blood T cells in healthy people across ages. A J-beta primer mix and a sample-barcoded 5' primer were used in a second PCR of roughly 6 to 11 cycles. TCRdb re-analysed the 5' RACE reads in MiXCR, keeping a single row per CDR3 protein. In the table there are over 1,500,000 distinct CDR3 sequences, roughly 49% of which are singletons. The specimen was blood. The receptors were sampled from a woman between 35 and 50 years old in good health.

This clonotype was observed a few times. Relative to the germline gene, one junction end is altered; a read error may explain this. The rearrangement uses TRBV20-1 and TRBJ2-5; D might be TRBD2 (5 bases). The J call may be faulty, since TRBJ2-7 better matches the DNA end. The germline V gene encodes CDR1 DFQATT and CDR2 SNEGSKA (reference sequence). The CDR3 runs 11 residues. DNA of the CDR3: TGCAGTGCTGGAGACTACCCCGAGCAGTACTTC. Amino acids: CSAGDYPEQYF.

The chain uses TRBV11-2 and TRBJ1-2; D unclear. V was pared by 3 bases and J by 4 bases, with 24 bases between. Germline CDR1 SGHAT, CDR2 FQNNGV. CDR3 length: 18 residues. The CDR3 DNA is TGTGCCAGCAGCTTTTTTCCGTCGCGGCCGGTGGAGCCCTATGGCTACACCTTC. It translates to CASSFFPSRPVEPYGYTF.

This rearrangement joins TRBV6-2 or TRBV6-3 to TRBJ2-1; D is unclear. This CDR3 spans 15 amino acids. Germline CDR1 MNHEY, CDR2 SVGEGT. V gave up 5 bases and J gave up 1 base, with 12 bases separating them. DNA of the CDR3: TGTGCCAGCAGTCACCTAAGGAGATCCTACAATGAGCAGTTCTTC. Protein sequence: CASSHLRRSYNEQFF.

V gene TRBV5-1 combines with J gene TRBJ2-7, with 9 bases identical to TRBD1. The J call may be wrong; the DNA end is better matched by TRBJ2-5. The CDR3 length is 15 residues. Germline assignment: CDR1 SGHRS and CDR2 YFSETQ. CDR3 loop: CASSPTGTGYETQYF. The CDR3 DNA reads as TGCGCCAGCAGCCCGACCGGGACAGGGTACGAGACCCAGTACTTC.

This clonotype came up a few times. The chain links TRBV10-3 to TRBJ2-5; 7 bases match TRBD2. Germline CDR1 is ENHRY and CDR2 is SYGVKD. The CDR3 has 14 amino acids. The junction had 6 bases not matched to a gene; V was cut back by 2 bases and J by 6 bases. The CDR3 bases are TGTGCCATCAGTGAGAGCGAGCGGGGACAGACCCAGTACTTC. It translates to CAISESERGQTQYF.

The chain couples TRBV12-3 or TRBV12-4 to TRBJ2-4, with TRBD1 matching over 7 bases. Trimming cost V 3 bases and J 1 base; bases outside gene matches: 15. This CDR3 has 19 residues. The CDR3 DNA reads TGTGCCAGCAGTTTTGTTTGGGGAACGACAGGGTATGCCAAAAACATTCAGTACTTC. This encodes CASSFVWGTTGYAKNIQYF.

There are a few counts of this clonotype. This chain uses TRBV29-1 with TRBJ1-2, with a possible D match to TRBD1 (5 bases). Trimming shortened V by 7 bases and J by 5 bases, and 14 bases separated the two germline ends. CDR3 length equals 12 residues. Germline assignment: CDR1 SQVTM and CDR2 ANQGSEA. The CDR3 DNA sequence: TGCAGCGCCTGGGGGGGAGAATATGGCTACACCTTC. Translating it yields CSAWGGEYGYTF.

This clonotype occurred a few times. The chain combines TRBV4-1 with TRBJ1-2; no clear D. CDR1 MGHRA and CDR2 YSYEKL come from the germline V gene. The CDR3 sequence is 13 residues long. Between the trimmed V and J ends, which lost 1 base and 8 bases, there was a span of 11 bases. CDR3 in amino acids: CASSQALHAGYTF. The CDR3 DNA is TGCGCCAGCAGCCAAGCCCTGCATGCGGGCTACACCTTC.

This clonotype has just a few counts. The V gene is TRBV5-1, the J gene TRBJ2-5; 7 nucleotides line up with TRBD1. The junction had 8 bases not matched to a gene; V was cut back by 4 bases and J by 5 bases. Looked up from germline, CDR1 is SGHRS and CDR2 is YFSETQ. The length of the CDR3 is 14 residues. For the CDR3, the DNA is TGCGCCAGCAGCCAGACGACAGGGACGGAGACCCAGTACTTC. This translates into CASSQTTGTETQYF.

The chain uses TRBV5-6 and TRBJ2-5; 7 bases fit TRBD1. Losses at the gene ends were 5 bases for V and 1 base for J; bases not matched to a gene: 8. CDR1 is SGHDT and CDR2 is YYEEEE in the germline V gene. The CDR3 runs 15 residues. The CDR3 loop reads CASSLTGIGQETQYF. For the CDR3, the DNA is TGTGCCAGCAGTTTGACAGGGATCGGCCAAGAGACCCAGTACTTC.

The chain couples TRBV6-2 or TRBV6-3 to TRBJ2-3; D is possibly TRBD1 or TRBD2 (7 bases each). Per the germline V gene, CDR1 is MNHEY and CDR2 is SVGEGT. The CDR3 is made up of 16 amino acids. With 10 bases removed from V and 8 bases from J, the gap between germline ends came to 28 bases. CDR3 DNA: TGTGCCACCTACCTACAGGGACCCAGGGGGGGTGGTACGCAGTATTTT. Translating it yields CATYLQGPRGGGTQYF.

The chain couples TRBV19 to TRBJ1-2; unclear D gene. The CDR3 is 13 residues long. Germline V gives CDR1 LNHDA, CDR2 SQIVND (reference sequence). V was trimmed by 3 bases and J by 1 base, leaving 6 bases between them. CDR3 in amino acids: CASSIRFNYGYTF. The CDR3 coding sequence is TGTGCCAGTAGTATTAGGTTTAACTATGGCTACACCTTC.

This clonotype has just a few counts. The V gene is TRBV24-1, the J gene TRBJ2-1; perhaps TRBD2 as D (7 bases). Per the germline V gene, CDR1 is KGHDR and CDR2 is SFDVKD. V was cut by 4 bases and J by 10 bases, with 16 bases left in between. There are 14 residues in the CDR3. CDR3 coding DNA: TGTGCCACCAGTGAGGTAGAGGGGGGGCCCGAGCAGTTCTTC. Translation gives CATSEVEGGPEQFF.